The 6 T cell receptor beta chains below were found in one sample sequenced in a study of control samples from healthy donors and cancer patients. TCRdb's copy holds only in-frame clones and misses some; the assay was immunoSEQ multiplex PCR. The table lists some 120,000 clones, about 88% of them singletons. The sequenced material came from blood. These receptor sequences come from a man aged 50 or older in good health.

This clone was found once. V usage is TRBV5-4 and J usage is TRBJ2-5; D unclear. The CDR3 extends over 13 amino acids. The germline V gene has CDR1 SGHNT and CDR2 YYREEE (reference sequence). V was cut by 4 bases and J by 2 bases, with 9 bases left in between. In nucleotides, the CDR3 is TGTGCCAGCAGCCTAACCGAGCAAGAGACCCAGTACTTC. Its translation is CASSLTEQETQYF.

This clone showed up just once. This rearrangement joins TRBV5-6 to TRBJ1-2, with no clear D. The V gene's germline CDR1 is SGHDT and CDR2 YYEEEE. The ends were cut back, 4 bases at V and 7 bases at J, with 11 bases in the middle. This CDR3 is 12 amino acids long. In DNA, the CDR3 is TGTGCCAGCAGCCTGCGATTCGGTGGCTACACCTTC. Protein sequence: CASSLRFGGYTF.

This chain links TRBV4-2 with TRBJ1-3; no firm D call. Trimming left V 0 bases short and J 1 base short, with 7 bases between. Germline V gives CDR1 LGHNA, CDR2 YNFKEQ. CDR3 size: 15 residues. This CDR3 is CASSQDLTSGNTIYF. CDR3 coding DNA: TGTGCCAGCAGCCAAGATCTGACTTCTGGAAACACCATATATTTT.

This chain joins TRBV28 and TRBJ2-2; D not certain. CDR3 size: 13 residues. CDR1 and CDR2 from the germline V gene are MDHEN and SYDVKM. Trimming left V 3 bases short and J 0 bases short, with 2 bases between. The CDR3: CASSFANTGELFF. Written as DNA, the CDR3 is TGTGCCAGCAGTTTCGCGAACACCGGGGAGCTGTTTTTT.

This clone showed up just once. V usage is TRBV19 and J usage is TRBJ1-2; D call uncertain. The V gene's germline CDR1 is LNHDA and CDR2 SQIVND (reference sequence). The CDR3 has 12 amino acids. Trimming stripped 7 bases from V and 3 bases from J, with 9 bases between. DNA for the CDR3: TGTGCCAGTACCCCAAATTACTATGGCTACACCTTC. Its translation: CASTPNYYGYTF.

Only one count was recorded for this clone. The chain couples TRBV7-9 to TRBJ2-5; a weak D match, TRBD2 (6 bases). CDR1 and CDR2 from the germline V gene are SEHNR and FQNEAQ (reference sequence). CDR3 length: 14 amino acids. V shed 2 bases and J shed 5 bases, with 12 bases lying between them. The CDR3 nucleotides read TGTGCCAGCAGCTTACTGGTAGGAGGGGAGACCCAGTACTTC. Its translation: CASSLLVGGETQYF.